Each of the 27 T cell receptor beta chains below was sequenced from the same sample in a study of shared clonotypes between healthy human individuals. Repertoires were generated with immunoSEQ multiplex PCR, while TCRdb's copy carries only in-frame clones and drops some. Here the sample spans roughly 1,100,000 clones, about 75% being singletons. The sequenced material came from memory CD4+ T cells sorted from blood. Subset indicated: CD45RA-negative fraction. All receptors come from a man aged 18 to 35 in good health.

This chain joins TRBV5-5 and TRBJ2-6; D is uncertain. Germline V gene data show CDR1 as SGHKS and CDR2 as YYEKEE (reference sequence). Trimming left V 1 base short and J 0 bases short, with 14 bases between. This CDR3 has 18 residues. CDR3 region: CASSLIGTASSGANVLTF. The CDR3 region has the DNA TGTGCCAGCAGCTTGATTGGCACTGCCTCCTCTGGGGCCAACGTCCTGACTTTC. Full variable domain (rest looked up from reference TRBV5-5 and TRBJ2-6): DAGVTQSPTHLIKTRGQQVTLRCSPISGHKSVSWYQQVLGQGPQFIFQYYEKEERGRGNFPDRFSARQFPNYSSELNVNALLLGDSALYLCASSLIGTASSGANVLTFGAGSRLTVL.

The chain recombines TRBV11-2 with TRBJ1-6, with unresolved D. The V gene's germline CDR1 is SGHAT and CDR2 FQNNGV. The V gene lost 0 bases and the J gene lost 8 bases, with 11 bases spanning the gap. This CDR3 contains 15 residues. Here the CDR3 reads CASSLDVRLDSPLHF. The DNA of the CDR3 is TGTGCCAGCAGCTTAGATGTTCGACTGGATTCACCCCTCCACTTT.

This sequence joins TRBV27 and TRBJ1-1, with D hard to call. Trimming cost V 3 bases and J 2 bases, with 19 bases left between them. The V gene's germline CDR1 is MNHEY and CDR2 SMNVEV (reference sequence). The CDR3 has 17 residues. CDR3 loop: CASSFNRNLGLNTEAFF. In DNA, the CDR3 is TGTGCCAGCAGTTTTAACAGAAATTTGGGTCTTAACACTGAAGCTTTCTTT.

The chain joins TRBV7-9 to TRBJ1-4; possibly TRBD1 for D (5 bases). The CDR3 sequence is 15 residues long. The germline V gene has CDR1 SEHNR and CDR2 FQNEAQ (reference sequence). Trimming shortened V by 5 bases and J by 4 bases, and 14 bases separated the two germline ends. The CDR3 is CASSPEGARNEKLFF. The CDR3 DNA reads TGTGCCAGCAGCCCGGAAGGGGCCCGTAATGAAAAACTGTTTTTT.

The rearrangement uses TRBV9 and TRBJ2-1; a possible D gene is TRBD2 (5 bases). V gave up 4 bases and J gave up 0 bases, with 11 bases separating them. The CDR3 totals 15 residues. Germline V gene data show CDR1 as SGDLS and CDR2 as YYNGEE. The CDR3 protein is CASSRSSGSYNEQFF. DNA for the CDR3: TGTGCCAGCAGCAGGTCAAGCGGCTCCTACAATGAGCAGTTCTTC. Full variable domain (rest looked up from reference TRBV9 and TRBJ2-1): DSGVTQTPKHLITATGQRVTLRCSPRSGDLSVYWYQQSLDQGLQFLIQYYNGEERAKGNILERFSAQQFPDLHSELNLSSLELGDSALYFCASSRSSGSYNEQFFGPGTRLTVL.

This sequence joins TRBV9 and TRBJ1-4; D ambiguous. Germline CDR1 and CDR2: SGDLS and YYNGEE. V dropped 0 bases and J dropped 8 bases, with 14 bases sitting between them. The CDR3 sequence is 15 residues long. CDR3 bases: TGTGCCAGCAGCGTAGACGAAGGGCCATGGGAAAAACTGTTTTTT. Protein sequence: CASSVDEGPWEKLFF.

The rearrangement links TRBV11-2 to TRBJ1-2; D not certain. Germline V gene lookup returns CDR1 SGHAT and CDR2 FQNNGV. The V end was cut by 5 bases, the J end by 3 bases, with 7 bases between. CDR3 size: 12 residues. The CDR3 DNA reads TGTGCCAGCAGCGCACAGCACTATGGCTACACCTTC. It codes for CASSAQHYGYTF.

This clone was seen a few times. The chain joins TRBV7-2 to TRBJ2-7, with D perhaps TRBD2 (6 bases). Germline V lookup: CDR1 SGHTA, CDR2 FQGNSA. This CDR3 is 16 amino acids long. With 2 bases removed from V and 0 bases from J, the gap between germline ends came to 14 bases. The CDR3, as DNA: TGTGCCAGCAGCTTACGTGGCGGGGCTTCCTCCTACGAGCAGTACTTC. Translated: CASSLRGGASSYEQYF.

The chain carries TRBV12-5 and TRBJ2-2, with D uncertain. Germline V gene sequence: CDR1 LGHNT, CDR2 FRNRAP. Trimming took off 1 base at V and 4 bases at J, with 4 bases between the two ends. The CDR3 is 13 residues long. The CDR3 nucleotides are TGTGCTAGTGGTTTGGCGGTCACCGGGGAGCTGTTTTTT. Translated: CASGLAVTGELFF.

The chain combines TRBV21-1 with TRBJ2-5. TRBJ2-7 matches the DNA end more closely, so the J call is doubtful. TRBV21-1 is classified as a pseudogene. The CDR3 extends over 16 amino acids. The CDR3 coding sequence is TGTGCCAGCAGCAAATTAAAAACACCGCGACACTACGAGCAGTACTTC. This codes for CASSKLKTPRHYEQYF.

The rearrangement links TRBV7-8 to TRBJ2-3; D remains ambiguous. The CDR3 extends over 15 amino acids. V was trimmed by 0 bases and J by 0 bases, leaving 7 bases between them. Germline lookup yields CDR1 SGHVS and CDR2 FQNEAQ. Here the CDR3 reads CASSLAERSTDTQYF. CDR3 DNA sequence: TGTGCCAGCAGCTTAGCGGAGCGCAGCACAGATACGCAGTATTTT.

The rearrangement joins TRBV11-2 to TRBJ2-7; TRBD2 matches at 7 bases. This CDR3 is built from 13 residues. Germline V gives CDR1 SGHAT, CDR2 FQNNGV. V lost 3 bases, J lost 7 bases, and 6 bases stayed unmatched. The CDR3: CASSFLRAGEQYF. CDR3 in DNA: TGTGCCAGCAGCTTCCTTAGAGCGGGGGAGCAGTACTTC.

This clone was detected many times. The V call is TRBV2, the J call TRBJ2-3; no clear D gene. Germline V gives CDR1 SNHLY, CDR2 FYNNEI. The CDR3 spans 16 residues. V was clipped by 2 bases and J by 2 bases, with 14 bases between them. CDR3: CASSEMTPSPTDTQYF. CDR3 nucleotide sequence: TGTGCCAGCAGTGAAATGACGCCGTCCCCCACAGATACGCAGTATTTT.

To note about this clone: This CDR3 is also generated by other DNA sequences in the sample. V gene TRBV19 combines with J gene TRBJ2-2; possible D gene TRBD1, 5 bases. This CDR3 is 13 amino acids long. CDR1 is LNHDA and CDR2 is SQIVND in the germline V gene (reference sequence). V lost 6 bases and J lost 4, with 9 bases in between. DNA of the CDR3: TGTGCCAGTAGGCAGGGCGGCACCGGGGAGCTGTTTTTT. This encodes CASRQGGTGELFF.

The chain uses TRBV5-1 and TRBJ1-6; the match to TRBD1 covers 7 bases. Germline V gene sequence: CDR1 SGHRS, CDR2 YFSETQ. CDR3 length: 15 amino acids. Germline trimming cut 3 bases from V and 6 bases from J; bases unmatched to any gene: 6. Here the CDR3 DNA reads TGCGCCAGCAGCTCTGTCACAGGGGTTAATTCACCCCTCCACTTT. This gives the protein CASSSVTGVNSPLHF.

Regarding this clone: The identical CDR3 is also encoded by other nucleotide sequences in the sample. V usage is TRBV19 and J usage is TRBJ2-7; 8 bases agree with TRBD1. The J segment lost 2 bases and the V segment lost 3 bases, leaving 3 bases of the junction unmatched. Per germline, CDR1 LNHDA and CDR2 SQIVND (reference sequence). This CDR3 is built from 14 residues. This CDR3 reads CASSIPDRAYEQYF. The CDR3 DNA sequence: TGTGCCAGTAGTATCCCGGACAGGGCCTACGAGCAGTACTTC.

This clone was recorded at least ten times. The chain employs TRBV5-1 and TRBJ2-1; D may be TRBD2 (6 bases). The CDR3 sequence is 14 residues long. Germline CDR1 and CDR2: SGHRS and YFSETQ. V gave up 4 bases and J gave up 6 bases, with 14 bases separating them. The CDR3 DNA reads TGCGCCAGCAGCCGGGGGACCACCCCCAATGAGCAGTTCTTC. Protein product: CASSRGTTPNEQFF.

This chain uses TRBV7-9 with TRBJ1-3; TRBD1 agrees at 7 bases. CDR1 is SEHNR, CDR2 FQNEAQ, per germline (reference sequence). J gave up 8 bases and V 0 bases, and 7 bases lay outside the gene matches. CDR3 length: 15 residues. CDR3 DNA sequence: TGTGCCAGCAGCTTAGCCGGGACAGTGGTAGACACCATATATTTT. It is translated as CASSLAGTVVDTIYF.

The genes are TRBV5-4 and TRBJ2-3, with 8 positions matching TRBD1. This CDR3 region has 15 residues. Germline V lookup: CDR1 SGHNT, CDR2 YYREEE (reference sequence). J was trimmed by 1 base and V by 4 bases; bases with no gene match: 5. The CDR3 DNA reads as TGTGCCAGCAGCGCCCAGACAGGGGGCACAGATACGCAGTATTTT. It is translated as CASSAQTGGTDTQYF.

The V gene is TRBV10-3, the J gene TRBJ2-7, with D hard to call. The germline gives CDR1 ENHRY, CDR2 SYGVKD. The CDR3 consists of 13 residues. V was shortened by 0 bases and J by 5 bases, with 8 bases between the two germline ends. The CDR3 here is CAISESPGHEQYF. The CDR3 DNA is TGTGCCATCAGTGAGTCGCCAGGCCACGAGCAGTACTTC.

The chain links TRBV10-3 to TRBJ2-7; 7 nucleotides align to TRBD1. This CDR3 contains 11 residues. The V gene's germline CDR1 is ENHRY and CDR2 SYGVKD. Trimming cost V 6 bases and J 5 bases; bases outside gene matches: 1. The CDR3 DNA reads TGTGCCATCAGCGACAGGGACGAGCAGTACTTC. It is translated as CAISDRDEQYF.

This chain connects TRBV7-9 to TRBJ1-1; TRBD1 is a possible D gene (6 bases). The CDR3 is 14 amino acids. The germline CDR1 and CDR2 sequences are SEHNR and FQNEAQ (reference sequence). Trimming took 1 base from V and 9 from J, leaving 15 bases between them. The chain's CDR3 is CASSLGGRTEKAFF. DNA for the CDR3: TGTGCCAGCAGCTTAGGCGGGCGGACAGAAAAAGCTTTCTTT.

The chain is built from TRBV7-9 and TRBJ1-2; D is possibly TRBD1 (6 bases). Germline V gene data show CDR1 as SEHNR and CDR2 as FQNEAQ (reference sequence). V was trimmed by 11 bases and J by 6 bases, leaving 13 bases between them. The CDR3 covers 11 residues. The CDR3 DNA reads as TGTGCCGTAGGGGGGTTCGATGGCTACACCTTC. Translated: CAVGGFDGYTF.

V gene TRBV18 combines with J gene TRBJ2-7; D might be TRBD1 or TRBD2, each matching 5 bases. V lost 1 base and J 6 bases, leaving 10 bases between the germline ends. Germline V gene data show CDR1 as KGHSH and CDR2 as LQKENI. CDR3 size: 13 residues. The CDR3 DNA reads as TGTGCCAGCTCACCACAGGGGCGGGCCGAGCAGTACTTC. This gives the protein CASSPQGRAEQYF. The whole variable domain, remainder taken from reference TRBV18 and TRBJ2-7, is NAGVMQNPRHLVRRRGQEARLRCSPMKGHSHVYWYRQLPEEGLKFMVYLQKENIIDESGMPKERFSAEFPKEGPSILRIQQVVRGDSAAYFCASSPQGRAEQYFGPGTRLTVT.

This clone was recorded once. The chain combines TRBV5-1 with TRBJ2-1; either TRBD1 or TRBD2 may fit D (6 bases each). The ends were cut back, 7 bases at V and 4 bases at J, with 18 bases in the middle. Per germline, CDR1 SGHRS and CDR2 YFSETQ. This CDR3 is 15 amino acids long. CDR3 bases: TGCGCCAGCGTGACCGACGGGGGCTCATACAATGAGCAGTTCTTC. It encodes CASVTDGGSYNEQFF.

The J gene is TRBJ1-4, the V gene TRBV19, with a possible D match to TRBD1 (5 bases). The CDR3 length is 13 residues. Germline V gene sequence: CDR1 LNHDA, CDR2 SQIVND (reference sequence). Trimming shortened V by 8 bases and J by 8 bases, and 15 bases separated the two germline ends. In nucleotides, the CDR3 is TGTGCCAGTTTCGGGACCCTGGGCGAAAAACTGTTTTTT. This gives the protein CASFGTLGEKLFF.

The chain employs TRBV2 and TRBJ2-5; D gene uncertain. Trimming took off 6 bases at V and 5 bases at J, with 19 bases between the two ends. CDR3 length: 15 residues. Germline CDR1 reads SNHLY; CDR2 reads FYNNEI. The CDR3 region has the DNA TGTGCCAGCAGCGACGGACCGCCCCTCGGTGAGACCCAGTACTTC. It codes for CASSDGPPLGETQYF.